This TCR beta chain was documented in a study of T cell changes during pregnancy in multiple sclerosis. Here immunoSEQ multiplex PCR was the method, and the copy in TCRdb shows in-frame clones only, minus some. The profile shows around 92,000 clones, around 93% of them singletons. In germline, CDR1 is LNHNV, CDR2 YYDKDF (reference sequence). The trim removed 5 bases at V and 5 bases at J, leaving 7 bases unmatched. The CDR3 consists of 15 residues. This clone occurred once. The input for sequencing was peripheral blood, taken in the third trimester of pregnancy. The source is a female donor with multiple sclerosis, enrolled in a pregnancy study. V is TRBV15 and J is TRBJ2-5; 11 bases map to TRBD1. CDR3 amino acids: CATSPGQGVVETQYF. CDR3 bases: TGTGCCACCAGCCCGGGACAGGGGGTAGTGGAGACCCAGTACTTC.